This T cell receptor (beta chain) was sequenced during a study of identical twins. Study findings and constraints: The degree of excess twin sharing was weaker in beta out-of-frame sequences. With abundant cord blood beta clonotypes, insertions were fewer; memory repertoires showed no such pattern.

The CDR3 is 15 amino acids. Germline loops: CDR1 SGHTA, CDR2 FQGNSA. Germline trimming cut 2 bases from V and 8 bases from J; bases unmatched to any gene: 8. This clonotype was detected only a few times. Antigen unknown. The cDNA had a unique molecular identifier and a template-switch universal primer site. A single record per CDR3 protein comes from TCRdb applying MiXCR to the 5' RACE reads. This table holds approximately 700,000 distinct CDR3 sequences, 15% to 20% found once. These same records also appear under a second study, on T cells expressing NK-cell markers.

Material: PBMCs. The V and J genes are TRBV7-2 and TRBJ2-1; 8 nucleotides line up with TRBD2. The TCR was taken from a woman under 30 in good health. CDR3 protein: CASSLPGLGVDEQFF. The CDR3 coding sequence is TGTGCCAGCAGCTTACCGGGACTAGGGGTGGATGAGCAGTTCTTC.